Sequencing of this T cell receptor (beta chain) was carried out in a study of T-cell memory formation after mild COVID-19. The table lists this clonotype with a few counts. This CDR3 region has 13 residues. Per the germline V gene, CDR1 is LGHNA and CDR2 is YSLEER. Trimming pared 0 bases from V and 7 bases from J, leaving 7 bases between. TCRdb recomputed calls from the 5' RACE reads with MiXCR, one row per CDR3 protein. The sample has 190,000 or so distinct CDR3 sequences, about a fifth seen once; the top ten hold more than 20%. The origin of this receptor is an adult woman who had mild COVID-19 (a few samples of this study predate the infection). Cell type and time point are not known. The chain carries TRBV4-3 and TRBJ2-1, with no clear D. Material for sequencing was PBMCs or a T cell subset sorted from them (not recorded which). CDR3 nucleotide sequence: TGCGCCAGCAGCCAAGATTATGGGAATGAGCAGTTCTTC. As protein: CASSQDYGNEQFF.